The 14 T cell receptor beta chains below all came from one sample that was sequenced in a study of T cell therapy after organ transplantation. No cognate antigen is known for these TCRs. Time point described: 20-29 weeks after completion of therapy. Here immunoSEQ multiplex PCR was the method, and the copy in TCRdb shows in-frame clones only, minus some. The sample includes fewer than 25,000 clones, 80% to 85% seen only once; the top ten take approximately 33%. Source: CD8+ T cells from blood, taken after autologous CMV-specific T cell therapy. The receptors originated from a human patient who had received a solid organ transplant and had CMV disease. Some of the T cells may derive from the graft donor.

This chain joins TRBV7-2 and TRBJ2-5, with 10 bases aligning to TRBD1. Germline assignment: CDR1 SGHTA and CDR2 FQGNSA. J was trimmed by 3 bases and V by 4 bases; bases with no gene match: 2. The CDR3 consists of 14 residues. The CDR3 spells CASSWGTGEETQYF. CDR3 bases: TGTGCCAGCAGCTGGGGGACAGGGGAAGAGACCCAGTACTTC.

For the CDR3, the DNA is TGTGCCAGCAGTGAAGGCCTAGCGGGAGGGAAGAACACCGGGGAGCTGTTTTTT. Protein product: CASSEGLAGGKNTGELFF. The chain joins TRBV2 to TRBJ2-2; 12 bases align to TRBD2. V was pared by 1 base and J by 1 base, with 4 bases of the junction left unmatched. Germline V gives CDR1 SNHLY, CDR2 FYNNEI. The CDR3 totals 18 residues.

This clone has only one observation. The DNA for the CDR3 is TGTGCCAGCAGCTTAAACCTTAACTCCTACAATGAGCAGTTCTTC. Its translation: CASSLNLNSYNEQFF. The chain joins TRBV7-9 to TRBJ2-1; D gene ambiguous. CDR1 SEHNR and CDR2 FQNEAQ come from the germline V gene (reference sequence). Trimming pared 2 bases from V and 0 bases from J, leaving 8 bases between. CDR3 length: 15 amino acids.

The chain couples TRBV4-3 to TRBJ1-1; no clear D gene. V was pared by 2 bases and J by 0 bases, with 19 bases between. This CDR3 has 18 residues. Germline assignment: CDR1 LGHNA and CDR2 YSLEER. The CDR3 is CASSQQSSHQTMNTEAFF. For the CDR3, the DNA is TGCGCCAGCAGCCAACAGAGTAGCCATCAAACTATGAACACTGAAGCTTTCTTT.

This clone appeared once. The chain links TRBV14 to TRBJ2-3; 7 bases map to TRBD1. From germline, CDR1 is SGHDN and CDR2 FVKESK. The CDR3 spans 15 residues. Trimming at V came to 6 bases and at J to 1 base, leaving 7 bases not matched to a gene. This CDR3 is CASSEQGWRTDTQYF. For the CDR3, the DNA is TGTGCCAGCAGTGAACAGGGGTGGCGCACAGATACGCAGTATTTT.

This clone is termed medium-sized. The V gene is TRBV28, the J gene TRBJ1-5; D is undetermined. Trimming removed 7 bases from V and 3 bases from J, with 13 bases in between. CDR1 and CDR2 (germline): MDHEN, SYDVKM. The length of the CDR3 is 14 residues. CDR3 bases: TGTGCCAGCACCAGCGACGGATTCAATCAGCCCCAGCATTTT. Translation: CASTSDGFNQPQHF.

The rearrangement joins TRBV10-3 to TRBJ2-1; 13 bases match TRBD2. This CDR3 is 15 amino acids long. CDR1 is ENHRY and CDR2 is SYGVKD in the germline V gene. Unmatched junction bases numbered 6, after V lost 6 bases and J lost 7 bases. The DNA of the CDR3 is TGTGCCATCAGGGAAGGGACTAGCGGGGTGAATGAGCAGTTCTTC. Encoded protein: CAIREGTSGVNEQFF.

The chain recombines TRBV10-3 with TRBJ2-1, with TRBD2 matching 8 bases. Unmatched junction bases numbered 6, after V lost 0 bases and J lost 5 bases. The CDR3 sequence is 16 residues long. CDR1 is ENHRY and CDR2 is SYGVKD in the germline V gene. For the CDR3, the DNA is TGTGCCATCAGTGAGTCGTGGCGGGGGGTCGACAATGAGCAGTTCTTC. This codes for CAISESWRGVDNEQFF.

V gene TRBV4-2 combines with J gene TRBJ2-3; 7 bases are a match to TRBD1. CDR1 is LGHNA and CDR2 is YNFKEQ in the germline V gene. V was clipped by 1 base and J by 4 bases; unmatched bases: 8. The CDR3 has 16 residues. The CDR3: CASSQVPQGESDTQYF. The DNA of the CDR3 is TGTGCCAGCAGCCAAGTGCCCCAGGGGGAATCAGATACGCAGTATTTT.

The chain uses TRBV11-2 and TRBJ1-1; D is uncertain. The germline CDR1 and CDR2 sequences are SGHAT and FQNNGV. V was clipped by 0 bases and J by 4 bases, with 9 bases between them. CDR3 length: 14 residues. CDR3 sequence reads: CASSLEAGITEAFF. CDR3 DNA: TGTGCCAGCAGCTTAGAAGCGGGCATCACTGAAGCTTTCTTT.

The chain combines TRBV4-1 with TRBJ2-1; D possibly corresponds to TRBD2 (6 bases). The CDR3 loop spans 16 amino acids. The germline V gene encodes CDR1 MGHRA and CDR2 YSYEKL. V shed 1 base and J shed 0 bases, with 10 bases lying between them. The CDR3 bases are TGCGCCAGCAGCCAAGGGAGGGGAGTCTCCTACAATGAGCAGTTCTTC. It is translated as CASSQGRGVSYNEQFF.

The V and J genes are TRBV25-1 and TRBJ2-5, with TRBD2 matching 11 bases. Germline V gene sequence: CDR1 MGHDK, CDR2 SYGVNS. CDR3 length: 15 amino acids. After removal of 7 bases from V and 1 base from J, the junction contained 5 bases not matched to a gene. The CDR3 reads CASTNSGGAQETQYF. The DNA of the CDR3 is TGTGCCAGCACCAATAGCGGGGGGGCCCAAGAGACCCAGTACTTC.

This clone was seen once. The V call is TRBV6-5, the J call TRBJ2-5; 9 bases agree with TRBD2. The J call could be wrong; TRBJ2-7 is a better fit for the DNA end. Germline CDR1 is MNHEY and CDR2 is SVGAGI. This CDR3 contains 14 residues. The CDR3 is CASSYGAGGYEQYF. The CDR3 DNA reads as TGTGCCAGCAGTTATGGAGCGGGAGGCTACGAGCAGTACTTC.

This clone is medium-sized (0.01 to 0.1%) by share. The CDR3 loop is CASSLTSGSVETQYF. In nucleotides, the CDR3 is TGTGCCAGCAGTCTGACTAGCGGGTCTGTGGAGACCCAGTACTTC. The chain couples TRBV5-6 to TRBJ2-5; 10 bases line up with TRBD2. Germline CDR1 is SGHDT and CDR2 is YYEEEE. The CDR3 totals 15 residues. V shed 5 bases and J 5 bases; nucleotides not matched to a gene: 9.